This T cell receptor (beta chain) was sequenced in a study of cytomegalovirus exposure and HLA in healthy donors. Deletions cut 3 bases from V and 4 bases from J, with 10 bases between. Per germline, CDR1 GTSNPN and CDR2 SVGIG (reference sequence). The CDR3 is made up of 12 amino acids. Clones were read by immunoSEQ multiplex PCR, and TCRdb kept only the in-frame ones, dropping some. The sample holds some 130,000 clones, roughly four fifths seen once. This clone was seen more than once but under ten times. Sequencing was done on a sample of PBMCs. This receptor was taken from a man between 25 and 39 years old in good health and CMV-seropositive. J is TRBJ2-7 and V is TRBV30; D remains ambiguous. The CDR3: CAWRRGIYEQYF. CDR3 sequence (DNA): TGTGCCTGGAGACGAGGAATTTACGAGCAGTACTTC.